This T cell receptor (beta chain) was profiled in a study of Ad26.COV2.S vaccination and SARS-CoV-2 variants. Trimming cost V 3 bases and J 0 bases, with 6 bases left between them. The CDR3 contains 13 residues. Germline V gives CDR1 MNHEY, CDR2 SMNVEV (reference sequence). Sequenced by immunoSEQ multiplex PCR; TCRdb stores in-frame clones only, minus some. The repertoire consists of roughly 100,000 clones, with 80% occurring once and the leading ten covering 15% to 20%. The specimen comprised peripheral blood, sampled after recovery from COVID-19. The receptor's source is a human donor who had recovered from COVID-19. J is TRBJ2-7 and V is TRBV27, with D maybe TRBD2 (6 bases). The CDR3 is CASSFSGSYEQYF. In nucleotides, the CDR3 is TGTGCCAGCAGTTTTAGCGGCTCCTACGAGCAGTACTTC.